This T cell receptor beta chain came from a study of shared clonotypes between healthy human individuals. Per the authors' pipeline: Junction-only sequences without quality scores were provided by ImmunoSEQ, so filtering was different. Here immunoSEQ multiplex PCR was the method, and the copy in TCRdb shows in-frame clones only, minus some. Clonal size and the V and J genes are those of that table, whereas D and trimming came from the DNA. Seen here are under 750,000 clones, roughly two thirds observed once, and the top ten hold under 2%. There were no recent acute infections or vaccinations among the donors, who were healthy HIV-negative adults. This clone is a singleton in its sample. Its antigen is undetermined. Findings and limits, study-wide: Larger estimated richness was generally seen in naive subsets than in memory subsets. Deeper or shallower sequencing was expected to change how clonotypes are shared among donors.

The germline V and J ends were trimmed by 2 bases and 13 bases, with 9 bases remaining between them. CDR3 length equals 11 residues. Germline V gene lookup returns CDR1 MNHEY and CDR2 SVGAGI. This clonotype was obtained from a young woman in good health. The chain couples TRBV6-5 to TRBJ2-4; D remains unclear. The sample comprised memory CD4+ T cells sorted from blood. Subset meaning: CD45RA-negative fraction. CDR3 sequence (DNA): TGTGCCAGCAGTTACCAAGGGTTGCAGTACTTC. Amino acid sequence: CASSYQGLQYF.